This T cell receptor beta chain was sequenced in a study of T cells expressing NK-cell markers. Study context: Sorted CD3+CD56+NKG2C+, CD3+CD56+NKG2C- and CD3+CD56-NKG2C+ T cells provided the TCR beta repertoires. General study findings and limits: One observes that, in a few donors, these clonotypes were also the leading ones within the CD3+CD56-NKG2C+ fraction.

TCR beta libraries carry UMIs added by 5'RACE template switching. One entry per CDR3 protein, without DNA, is what TCRdb gives after re-calling the 5' RACE reads. The table for this sample gives about 550,000 distinct CDR3 sequences. CDR1 and CDR2 from the germline V gene are MDHEN and SYDVKM. There are 14 residues in the CDR3. As to this clonotype: The antigen remains undetermined.

Input material: blood T cells: a sorted CD56 or NKG2C T cell subset, CD4+ or CD8+ T cells, or bulk PBMC T cells (not recorded which). This TCR came from a man in his late teens or twenties in good health. V usage is TRBV28 and J usage is TRBJ2-1; TCRdb's D call, TRBD2, is unchecked because there is no DNA. The CDR3 sequence is CATLGLAEHNEQFF. Together with reference TRBV28 and TRBJ2-1, the CDR3 gives the full variable domain: DVKVTQSSRYLVKRTGEKVFLECVQDMDHENMFWYRQDPGLGLRLIYFSYDVKMKEKGDIPEGYSVSREKKERFSLILESASTNQTSMYLCATLGLAEHNEQFFGPGTRLTVL.